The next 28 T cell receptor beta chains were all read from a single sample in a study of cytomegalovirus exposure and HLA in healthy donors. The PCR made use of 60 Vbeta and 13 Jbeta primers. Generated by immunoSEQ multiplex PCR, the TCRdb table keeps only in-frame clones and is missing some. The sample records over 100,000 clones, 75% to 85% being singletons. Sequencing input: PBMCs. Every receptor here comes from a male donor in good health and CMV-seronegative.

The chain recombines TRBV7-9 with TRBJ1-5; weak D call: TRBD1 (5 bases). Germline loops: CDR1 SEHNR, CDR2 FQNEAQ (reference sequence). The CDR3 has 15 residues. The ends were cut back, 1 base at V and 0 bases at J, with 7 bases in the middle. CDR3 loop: CASSLGDSSNQPQHF. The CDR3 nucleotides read TGTGCCAGCAGCTTAGGTGACAGTAGCAATCAGCCCCAGCATTTT.

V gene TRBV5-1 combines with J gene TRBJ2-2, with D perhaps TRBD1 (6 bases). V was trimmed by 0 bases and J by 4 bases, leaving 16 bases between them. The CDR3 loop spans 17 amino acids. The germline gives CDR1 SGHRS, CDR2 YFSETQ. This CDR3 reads CASSLGPGQGRTGELFF. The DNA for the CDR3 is TGCGCCAGCAGCTTGGGCCCGGGGCAGGGGCGCACCGGGGAGCTGTTTTTT.

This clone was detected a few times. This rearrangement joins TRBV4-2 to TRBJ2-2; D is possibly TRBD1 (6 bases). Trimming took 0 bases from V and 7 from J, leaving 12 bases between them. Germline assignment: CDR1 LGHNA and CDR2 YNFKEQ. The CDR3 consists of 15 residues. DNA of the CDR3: TGTGCCAGCAGCCAAGAGTTGGGGGCGGTCGGGGAGCTGTTTTTT. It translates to CASSQELGAVGELFF.

The CDR3 coding sequence is TGTGCCAGCTCACCGAGGACAGAGATCTACGAGCAGTACTTC. Encoded protein: CASSPRTEIYEQYF. V and J are TRBV18 and TRBJ2-7; TRBD1 might be the D (6 bases). Germline values: CDR1 KGHSH, CDR2 LQKENI. The V and J ends lost 3 bases and 3 bases respectively, with 12 bases between them. This CDR3 has 14 residues. The full variable domain, its missing parts supplied by reference TRBV18 and TRBJ2-7, is NAGVMQNPRHLVRRRGQEARLRCSPMKGHSHVYWYRQLPEEGLKFMVYLQKENIIDESGMPKERFSAEFPKEGPSILRIQQVVRGDSAAYFCASSPRTEIYEQYFGPGTRLTVT.

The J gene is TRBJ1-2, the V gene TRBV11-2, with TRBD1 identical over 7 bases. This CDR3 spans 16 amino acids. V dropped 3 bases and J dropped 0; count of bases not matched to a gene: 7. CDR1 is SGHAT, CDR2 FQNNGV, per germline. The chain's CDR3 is CASSLGTDPANYGYTF. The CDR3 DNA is TGTGCCAGCAGCTTGGGGACAGACCCAGCTAACTATGGCTACACCTTC.

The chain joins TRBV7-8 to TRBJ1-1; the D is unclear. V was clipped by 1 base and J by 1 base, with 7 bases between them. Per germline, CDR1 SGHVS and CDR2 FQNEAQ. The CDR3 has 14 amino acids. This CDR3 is CASSLVAGNTEAFF. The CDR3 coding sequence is TGTGCCAGCAGCTTAGTCGCGGGGAACACTGAAGCTTTCTTT.

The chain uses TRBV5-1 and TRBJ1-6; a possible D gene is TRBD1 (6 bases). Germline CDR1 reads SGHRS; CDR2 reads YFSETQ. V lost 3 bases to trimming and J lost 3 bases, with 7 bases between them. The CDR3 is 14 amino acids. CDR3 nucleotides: TGCGCCAGCAGCTCGGACAGCTATAATTCACCCCTCCACTTT. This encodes CASSSDSYNSPLHF.

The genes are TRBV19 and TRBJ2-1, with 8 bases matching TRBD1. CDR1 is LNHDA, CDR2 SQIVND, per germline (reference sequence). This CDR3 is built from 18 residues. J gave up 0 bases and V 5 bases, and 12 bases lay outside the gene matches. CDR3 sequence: CASSPQRGQESSYNEQFF. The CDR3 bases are TGTGCCAGTAGTCCTCAGAGGGGACAGGAGAGCTCCTACAATGAGCAGTTCTTC.

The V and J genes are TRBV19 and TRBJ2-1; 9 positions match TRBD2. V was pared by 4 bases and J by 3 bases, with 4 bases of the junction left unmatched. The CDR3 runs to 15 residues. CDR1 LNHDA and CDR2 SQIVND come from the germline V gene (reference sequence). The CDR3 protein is CASSKLAGDYNEQFF. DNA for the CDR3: TGTGCCAGTAGTAAACTAGCGGGTGACTACAATGAGCAGTTCTTC.

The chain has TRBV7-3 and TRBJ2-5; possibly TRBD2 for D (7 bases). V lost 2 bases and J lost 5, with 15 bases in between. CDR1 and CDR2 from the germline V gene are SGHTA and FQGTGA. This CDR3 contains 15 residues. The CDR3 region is CASSLVGGQGETQYF. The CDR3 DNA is TGTGCCAGCAGCTTAGTGGGGGGGCAAGGCGAGACCCAGTACTTC.

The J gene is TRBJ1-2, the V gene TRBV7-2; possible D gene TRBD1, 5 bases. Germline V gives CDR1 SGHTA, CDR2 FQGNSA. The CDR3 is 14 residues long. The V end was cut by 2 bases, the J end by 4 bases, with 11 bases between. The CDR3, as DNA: TGTGCCAGCAGCTTAAGTCAGGGCTTCTATGGCTACACCTTC. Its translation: CASSLSQGFYGYTF.

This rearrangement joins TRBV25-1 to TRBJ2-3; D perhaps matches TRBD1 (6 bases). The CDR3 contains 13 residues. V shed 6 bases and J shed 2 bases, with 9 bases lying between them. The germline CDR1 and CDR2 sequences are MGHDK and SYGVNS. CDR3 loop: CASRQGHTDTQYF. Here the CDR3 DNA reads TGTGCCAGCAGACAGGGACACACAGATACGCAGTATTTT.

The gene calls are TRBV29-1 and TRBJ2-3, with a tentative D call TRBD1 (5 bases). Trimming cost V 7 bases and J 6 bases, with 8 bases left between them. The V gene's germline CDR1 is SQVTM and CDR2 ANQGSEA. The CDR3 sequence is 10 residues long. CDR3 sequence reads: CSGRQDTQYF. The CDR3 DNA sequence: TGCAGCGGGCGACAGGATACGCAGTATTTT.

This CDR3 reads CSVEASQGRYGYTF. The DNA for the CDR3 is TGCAGCGTTGAAGCGTCACAGGGGAGATATGGCTACACCTTC. This rearrangement joins TRBV29-1 to TRBJ1-2; TRBD1 matches 7 bases. Per germline, CDR1 SQVTM and CDR2 ANQGSEA. The CDR3 is 14 amino acids. V shed 1 base and J 5 bases; nucleotides not matched to a gene: 7.

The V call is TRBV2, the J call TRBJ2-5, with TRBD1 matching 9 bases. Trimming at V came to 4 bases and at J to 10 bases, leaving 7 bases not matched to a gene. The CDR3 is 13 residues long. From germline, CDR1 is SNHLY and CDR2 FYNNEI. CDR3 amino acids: CASSGSGQGSQYF. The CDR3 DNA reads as TGTGCCAGCAGTGGGTCTGGACAGGGGAGCCAGTACTTC.

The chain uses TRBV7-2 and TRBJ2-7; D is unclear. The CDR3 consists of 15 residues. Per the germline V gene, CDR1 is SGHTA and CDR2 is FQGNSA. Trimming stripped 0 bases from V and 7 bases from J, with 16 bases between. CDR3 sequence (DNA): TGTGCCAGCAGCTTAGCGACCGGTAGCCTGAGGGAGCAGTACTTC. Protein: CASSLATGSLREQYF.

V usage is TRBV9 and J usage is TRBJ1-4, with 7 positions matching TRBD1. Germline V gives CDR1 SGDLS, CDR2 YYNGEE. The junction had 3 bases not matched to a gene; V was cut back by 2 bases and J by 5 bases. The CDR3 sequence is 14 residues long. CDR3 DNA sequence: TGTGCCAGCAGCGTCGCACAGGGGAATGAAAAACTGTTTTTT. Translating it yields CASSVAQGNEKLFF.

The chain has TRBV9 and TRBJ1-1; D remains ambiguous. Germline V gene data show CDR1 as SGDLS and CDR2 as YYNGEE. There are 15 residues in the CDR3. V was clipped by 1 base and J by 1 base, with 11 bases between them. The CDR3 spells CASSVSSGGNTEAFF. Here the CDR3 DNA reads TGTGCCAGCAGCGTATCCTCCGGAGGGAACACTGAAGCTTTCTTT.

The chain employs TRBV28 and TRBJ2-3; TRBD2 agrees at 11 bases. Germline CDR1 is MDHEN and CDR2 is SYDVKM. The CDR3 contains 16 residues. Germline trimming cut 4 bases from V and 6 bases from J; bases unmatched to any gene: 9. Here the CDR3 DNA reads TGTGCCAGCAGTTCCATTAGCGGGGGGGTGGGGGATACGCAGTATTTT. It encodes CASSSISGGVGDTQYF.

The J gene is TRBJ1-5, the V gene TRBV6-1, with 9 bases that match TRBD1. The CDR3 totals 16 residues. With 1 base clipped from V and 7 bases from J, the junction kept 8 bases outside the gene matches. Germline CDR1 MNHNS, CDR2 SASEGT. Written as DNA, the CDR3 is TGTGCCAGCAGTGAAGAGGGACAGGGCGTCAAACAGCCCCAGCATTTT. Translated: CASSEEGQGVKQPQHF.

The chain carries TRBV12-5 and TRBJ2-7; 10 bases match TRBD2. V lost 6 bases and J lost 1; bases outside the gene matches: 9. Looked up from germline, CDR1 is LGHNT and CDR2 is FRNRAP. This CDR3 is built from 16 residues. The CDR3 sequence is CASGSSTSGVSYEQYF. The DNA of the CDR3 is TGTGCTAGTGGCTCATCCACTAGCGGGGTTTCCTACGAGCAGTACTTC.

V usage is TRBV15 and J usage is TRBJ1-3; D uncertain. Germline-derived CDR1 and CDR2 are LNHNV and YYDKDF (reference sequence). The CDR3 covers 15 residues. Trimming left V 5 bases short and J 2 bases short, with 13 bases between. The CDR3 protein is CATSSPGVTGNTIYF. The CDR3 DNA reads TGTGCCACCAGCTCTCCCGGGGTAACTGGAAACACCATATATTTT.

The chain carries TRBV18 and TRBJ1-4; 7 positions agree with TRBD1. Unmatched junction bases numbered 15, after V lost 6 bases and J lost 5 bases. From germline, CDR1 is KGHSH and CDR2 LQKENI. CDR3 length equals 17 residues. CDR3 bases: TGTGCCAGCTCTCGACAAACCGGGACAGAGCCGAATGAAAAACTGTTTTTT. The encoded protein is CASSRQTGTEPNEKLFF.

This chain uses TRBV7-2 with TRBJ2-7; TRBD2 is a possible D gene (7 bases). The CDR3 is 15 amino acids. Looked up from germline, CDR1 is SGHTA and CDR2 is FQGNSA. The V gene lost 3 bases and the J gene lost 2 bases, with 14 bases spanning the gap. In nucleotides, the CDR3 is TGTGCCAGCAGCTTCCGGGGGGCGCTTACCTACGAGCAGTACTTC. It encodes CASSFRGALTYEQYF.

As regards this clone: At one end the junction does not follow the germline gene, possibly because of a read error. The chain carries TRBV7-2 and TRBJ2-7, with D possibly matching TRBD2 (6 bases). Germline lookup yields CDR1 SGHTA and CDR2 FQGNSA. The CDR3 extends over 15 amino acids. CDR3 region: CASSGTSWVSSEQYF. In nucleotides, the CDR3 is TGTGCCAGCAGCGGGACTTCCTGGGTGTCCTCCGAGCAGTACTTC. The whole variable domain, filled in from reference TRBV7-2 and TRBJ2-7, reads GAGVSQSPSNKVTEKGKDVELRCDPISGHTALYWYRQSLGQGLEFLIYFQGNSAPDKSGLPSDRFSAERTGGSVSTLTIQRTQQEDSAVYLCASSGTSWVSSEQYFGPGTRLTVT.

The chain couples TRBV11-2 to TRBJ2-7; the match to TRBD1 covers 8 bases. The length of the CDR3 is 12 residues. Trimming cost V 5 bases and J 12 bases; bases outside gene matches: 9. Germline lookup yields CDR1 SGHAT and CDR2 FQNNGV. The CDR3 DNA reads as TGTGCCAGCAGCCCGGGACAGGCCACGGGGTACTTC. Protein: CASSPGQATGYF.

This chain's CDR3 is CASSSTGTGEGYTF. DNA of the CDR3: TGTGCCAGCAGTTCAACCGGGACAGGGGAAGGCTACACCTTC. The rearrangement links TRBV27 to TRBJ1-2; 10 positions agree with TRBD1. The germline V gene has CDR1 MNHEY and CDR2 SMNVEV (reference sequence). The ends lost 4 bases at V and 8 bases at J; junction bases unmatched: 7. This CDR3 has 14 residues.

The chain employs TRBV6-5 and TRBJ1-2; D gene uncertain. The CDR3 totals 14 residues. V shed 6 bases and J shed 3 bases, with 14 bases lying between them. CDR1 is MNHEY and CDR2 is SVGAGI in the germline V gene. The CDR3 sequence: CASSKQPRHYGYTF. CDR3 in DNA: TGTGCCAGCAGCAAACAGCCTCGGCACTATGGCTACACCTTC.